Below, 12 T cell receptor beta chains from the same sample are listed, as sequenced in a study of T cell repertoires in cytomegalovirus infection. TCRdb processed the reads anew with MiXCR; each CDR3 protein has one entry. The data contain a few hundred thousand distinct CDR3 sequences, around two fifths of them singletons. For these TCRs, the target antigens are not known. The material sequenced was cultured PBMCs, taken from culture after CMV antigen stimulation. The origin of the receptors is a human donor in good health (CMV status not recorded). Some clones in this sample may be carry-over from other donors' samples.

This clonotype was found a few times. The rearrangement joins TRBV7-8 to TRBJ2-5; 9 nucleotides match TRBD2. The CDR3 spans 16 residues. CDR1 and CDR2 from the germline V gene are SGHVS and FQNEAQ. V lost 1 base, J lost 3 bases, and 6 bases stayed unmatched. CDR3 region: CASSLVPSGIKETQYF. In DNA form, the CDR3 reads TGTGCCAGCAGCTTAGTCCCTAGCGGGATTAAAGAGACCCAGTACTTC.

In its sample, this clonotype was seen many times. The V call is TRBV7-2, the J call TRBJ2-1; D possibly matches TRBD1 or TRBD2 (5 bases each). CDR1 is SGHTA, CDR2 FQGNSA, per germline. This CDR3 comprises 15 residues. Between the trimmed V and J ends, which lost 4 bases and 1 base, there was a span of 11 bases. The CDR3 is CASSYRDLSYNEQFF. The CDR3 DNA reads as TGTGCCAGCAGCTACCGGGACCTTTCCTACAATGAGCAGTTCTTC.

The chain recombines TRBV29-1 with TRBJ2-1; 11 bases are shared with TRBD2. With V trimmed by 1 base and J by 8 bases, 4 bases remained unmatched. Per the germline V gene, CDR1 is SQVTM and CDR2 is ANQGSEA. There are 14 residues in the CDR3. In nucleotides, the CDR3 is TGCAGCGTTGAAGCCGGACTAGCGGGCGATGAGCAGTTCTTC. Translated, it gives CSVEAGLAGDEQFF.

The V call is TRBV7-2, the J call TRBJ2-2; TRBD1 matches at 9 bases. The CDR3 has 16 amino acids. In germline, CDR1 is SGHTA, CDR2 FQGNSA. The V gene end was trimmed by 7 bases and the J gene end by 5 bases; junction bases not matched to a gene: 11. The CDR3 region has the DNA TGTGCCAGCACCCAGAGGACAGGGGCGAGGACCGGGGAGCTGTTTTTT. It is translated as CASTQRTGARTGELFF. Together with reference TRBV7-2 and TRBJ2-2, the CDR3 gives the full variable domain: GAGVSQSPSNKVTEKGKDVELRCDPISGHTALYWYRQSLGQGLEFLIYFQGNSAPDKSGLPSDRFSAERTGGSVSTLTIQRTQQEDSAVYLCASTQRTGARTGELFFGEGSRLTVL.

The gene calls are TRBV4-2 and TRBJ2-2; D ambiguous. The germline CDR1 and CDR2 sequences are LGHNA and YNFKEQ. Trimming took off 0 bases at V and 4 bases at J, with 6 bases between the two ends. This CDR3 has 14 amino acids. CDR3 coding DNA: TGTGCCAGCAGCCAAGACCTTTTCACCGGGGAGCTGTTTTTT. Translated, it gives CASSQDLFTGELFF.

This clonotype showed up just a few times. CDR3 nucleotide sequence: TGCGCCAGCAGCCCAGGGGTAGAACAGCCCCAGCATTTT. Translation gives CASSPGVEQPQHF. V and J are TRBV5-1 and TRBJ1-5; D is possibly TRBD1 (6 bases). Trimming cost V 4 bases and J 7 bases, with 12 bases left between them. CDR1 SGHRS and CDR2 YFSETQ come from the germline V gene. The CDR3 extends over 13 amino acids. Complete variable domain (other parts from reference TRBV5-1 and TRBJ1-5): KAGVTQTPRYLIKTRGQQVTLSCSPISGHRSVSWYQQTPGQGLQFLFEYFSETQRNKGNFPGRFSGRQFSNSRSEMNVSTLELGDSALYLCASSPGVEQPQHFGDGTRLSIL.

Notes on this clonotype: The CDR3 carries no conserved terminal phenylalanine or tryptophan, so it likely arises from a read error. The chain uses TRBV11-2 and TRBJ1-6; TRBD1 is a possible D gene (6 bases). This CDR3 spans 14 amino acids. Germline CDR1 is SGHAT and CDR2 is FQNNGV. The V and J ends lost 2 bases and 9 bases respectively, with 11 bases between them. CDR3 DNA: TGTGCCAGCAGCTTACGGGGGCTAAGTTCACCCCTCCACTTA. This translates into CASSLRGLSSPLHL.

This chain joins TRBV4-3 and TRBJ2-1, with 7 positions matching TRBD2. CDR1 and CDR2 from the germline V gene are LGHNA and YSLEER. The V segment lost 2 bases and the J segment 10 bases; nucleotides outside the gene matches: 8. The CDR3 totals 14 residues. CDR3 bases: TGCGCCAGCAGCCAACAGCGGGGCCAGCGGGAGCAGTTCTTC. As protein: CASSQQRGQREQFF.

This chain links TRBV2 with TRBJ1-3; unclear D gene. CDR1 and CDR2 (germline): SNHLY, FYNNEI. The CDR3 totals 14 residues. V dropped 6 bases and J dropped 1 base, with 10 bases sitting between them. CDR3 residues: CASSTWGSGNTIYF. The CDR3 coding sequence is TGTGCCAGCAGCACATGGGGTTCTGGAAACACCATATATTTT. The entire variable domain, with the rest obtained from reference TRBV2 and TRBJ1-3, is as follows: EPEVTQTPSHQVTQMGQEVILRCVPISNHLYFYWYRQILGQKVEFLVSFYNNEISEKSEIFDDQFSVERPDGSNFTLKIRSTKLEDSAMYFCASSTWGSGNTIYFGEGSWLTVV.

This clonotype came up many times. V is TRBV7-6 and J is TRBJ2-5; 8 bases fit TRBD2. In germline, CDR1 is SGHVS, CDR2 FNYEAQ. With 5 bases clipped from V and 2 bases from J, the junction kept 10 bases outside the gene matches. CDR3 size: 16 residues. The CDR3 loop is CASSRNIAGSQETQYF. The CDR3 nucleotides are TGTGCCAGCAGCCGAAACATAGCGGGATCGCAAGAGACCCAGTACTTC.

This clonotype turned up a few times. The chain combines TRBV6-1 with TRBJ1-5; the D gene is possibly TRBD1 (5 bases). V lost 4 bases, J lost 4 bases, and 11 bases lay in between. The CDR3 totals 14 residues. CDR1 MNHNS and CDR2 SASEGT come from the germline V gene. The CDR3 DNA reads as TGTGCCAGCAGTGCGGGGCACTTTAATCAGCCCCAGCATTTT. Translation: CASSAGHFNQPQHF.

This chain uses TRBV2 with TRBJ2-1; no reliable D call. The CDR3 covers 15 residues. Trimming stripped 7 bases from V and 8 bases from J, with 21 bases between. Germline assignment: CDR1 SNHLY and CDR2 FYNNEI. The CDR3 region is CASTPGRLVVDEQFF. The CDR3 nucleotides are TGTGCCAGCACCCCAGGCCGTTTGGTCGTCGATGAGCAGTTCTTC.